Described below is a single TCR beta chain sequence and its context. Libraries were prepared by immunoSEQ multiplex PCR; TCRdb keeps only in-frame clonotypes and omits some of them. Of approximately 160,000 clones listed, approximately 72% are singletons. Germline values: CDR1 SQVTM, CDR2 ANQGSEA. This CDR3 is built from 12 residues. The germline V and J ends were trimmed by 6 bases and 3 bases, with 11 bases remaining between them. The patients all showed relapse after autologous stem cell transplantation, while their brentuximab vedotin exposure varied. Best response was recorded as complete response, partial response or progressive disease. The sample comes from a study of PD-1 blockade in classical Hodgkin lymphoma.

The chain has TRBV29-1 and TRBJ2-5, with unresolved D. This specimen consisted of peripheral blood mononuclear cells (PBMCs), obtained before the second cycle of nivolumab. The clonotype originates from a human donor with classical Hodgkin lymphoma. The CDR3 DNA sequence: TGCAGCGTCGCTGGACCCGAAGAGACCCAGTACTTC. Translation: CSVAGPEETQYF. Based on the CDR3 plus reference TRBV29-1 and TRBJ2-5, the full variable domain is SAVISQKPSRDICQRGTSLTIQCQVDSQVTMMFWYRQQPGQSLTLIATANQGSEATYESGFVIDKFPISRPNLTFSTLTVSNMSPEDSSIYLCSVAGPEETQYFGPGTRLLVL.